These 2 T cell receptor beta chains were all obtained from the same sample, sequenced in a study of blood T cell repertoires in COVID-19. Profiling relied on immunoSEQ multiplex PCR, and the TCRdb table lists in-frame clones only, not all of them. The sample has a few hundred thousand clones; roughly 87% are singletons. The source material was PBMCs or T cells enriched from blood (not recorded which). These receptors all stem from a woman between 25 and 40 years old who had recovered from COVID-19.

The chain couples TRBV7-8 to TRBJ1-4; tentative D call: TRBD1 (5 bases). The CDR3 is 16 amino acids. CDR1 and CDR2 from the germline V gene are SGHVS and FQNEAQ. The V and J ends lost 1 base and 7 bases respectively, with 16 bases between them. As DNA, the CDR3 is TGTGCCAGCAGCTTAGTCCCGGGGGGGGTTCGTGAAAAACTGTTTTTT. Amino acids: CASSLVPGGVREKLFF.

The V call is TRBV7-2, the J call TRBJ2-7, with 7 bases aligning to TRBD1. This CDR3 is 17 amino acids long. The germline gives CDR1 SGHTA, CDR2 FQGNSA. V shed 7 bases and J 2 bases; nucleotides not matched to a gene: 17. CDR3 nucleotide sequence: TGTGCCAGCACCTCTAATGAGGGGGCCCCGCTACCCTACGAGCAGTACTTC. Protein sequence: CASTSNEGAPLPYEQYF.